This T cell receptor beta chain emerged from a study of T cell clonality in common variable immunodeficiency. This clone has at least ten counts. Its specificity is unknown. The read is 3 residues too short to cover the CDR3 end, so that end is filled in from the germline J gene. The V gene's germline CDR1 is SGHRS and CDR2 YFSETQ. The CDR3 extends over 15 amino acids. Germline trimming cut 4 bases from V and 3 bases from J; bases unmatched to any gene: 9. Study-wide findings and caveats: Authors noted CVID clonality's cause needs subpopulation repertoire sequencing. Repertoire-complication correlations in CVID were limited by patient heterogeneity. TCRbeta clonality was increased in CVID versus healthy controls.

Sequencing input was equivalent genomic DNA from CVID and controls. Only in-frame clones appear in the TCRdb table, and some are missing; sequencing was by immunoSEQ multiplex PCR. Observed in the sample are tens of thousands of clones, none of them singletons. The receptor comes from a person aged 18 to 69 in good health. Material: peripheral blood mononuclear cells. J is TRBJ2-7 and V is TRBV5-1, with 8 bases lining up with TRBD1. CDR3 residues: CASSLYGQGNYEQYF. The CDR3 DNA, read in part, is TGCGCCAGCAGCCTTTACGGACAGGGTAACTACGAG.